This T cell receptor (beta chain) was obtained from a study of T cells after yellow fever vaccination (dated by TCRdb to between 2017 and 2020). Study-level background: Libraries from fractions with low cell numbers were prepared with the SMART-Seq v4 Ultra Low Input RNA kit. Two healthy male donors, one aged 18 to 30 and one aged 30 to 40 years, made up the cohort. To track T-cell clones before and after primary and booster YFV17D yellow fever vaccination, bulk TCR alpha and beta repertoires were sequenced longitudinally. Blood samples were taken at several timepoints before and after primary and secondary immunization, and bulk PBMC replicates and cell subsets were isolated. General findings and caveats noted by the study authors: Most clones expanded after primary vaccination (almost 98% of CD4 and approximately 90% of CD8) were re-detected after the booster, suggesting that broad memory maintenance occurred. Computational filtering was required because FACS-sorted repertoires could contain abundant contaminating clonotypes from the bulk population. A small fraction of clonotypes showed up in both the CD4 and CD8 compartments, probably as a result of convergent recombination. Only a couple of donors were included in the study, so the extent to which the findings can be generalized is limited. Compared with the primary T-cell response, the secondary T-cell response was faster but weaker, reaching its peak on day 5 rather than on day 15.

TCR cDNA was made using 5'RACE template switching, a step that added a universal primer site and unique molecular identifiers. Priming for cDNA synthesis came from both the TCR alpha and TCR beta constant segments. Libraries were amplified in two PCR steps, with sample barcodes and sequencing adapters added in the second step. Libraries were sequenced on Illumina HiSeq 2500 (2x100 bp) or NovaSeq (2x150 bp). In the authors' own workflow: MIGEC was used to demultiplex reads and collapse the reads into UMI consensus sequences, and MiXCR was used for V(D)J alignment. Clonotypes responding to the vaccine were identified with edgeR on replicate PBMC samples, with the criteria of FDR below 0.01 and a log2 fold change above 5 up to day 15. Bulk clonotypes were assigned CD4 or CD8 identity according to which sequenced CD4 or CD8 repertoire held them at higher abundance. Using fastp at Q25 and MiXCR, TCRdb reprocessed the public reads and kept productive beta chains. Rows are combined by CDR3 protein, so each entry shows the most common genes and DNA. TCRdb's processing, not the authors', yielded these V and J calls. This sample comprises more than 300,000 distinct CDR3 sequences, around 7% of them detected only once. In total, the top ten clones hold roughly a sixth of the sample.

The V and J ends are trimmed by 6 bases and 2 bases, leaving 14 bases between them. Spanning cysteine to valine, the CDR3 consists of 14 amino acids. Of the read, only the CDR3 DNA is kept; its 42 bases are in frame from base 1. The germline V gene (reference sequence) sets CDR1 to MNHEY and CDR2 to SMNVEV. Per the publication, the treatment or condition label means: live attenuated yellow fever vaccine strain. At each blood-draw timepoint, two biological replicates of bulk PBMCs were obtained. PBMCs were isolated from peripheral blood using a standard Ficoll-Paque protocol. TriZol was used to extract RNA from bulk PBMCs, CD4 and CD8 fractions, and dextramer-positive and dextramer-negative fractions. Many counts were recorded for this clonotype. Its binding antigen is unknown. Per-base quality was not reported, and no clone a single base away is much larger than it.

The material sequenced was PBMCs, taken roughly 45 days after the first yellow fever vaccination. The chain is encoded by TRBV27 joined to TRBJ2-7; a weak D assignment points to TRBD2 (6 bases agree). This clonotype was sampled from a man in his late teens or twenties who received the YFV17D yellow fever vaccine. The CDR3 reads CASRRGFGAYEQYV. The DNA sequence is TGTGCCAGCAGGCGGGGATTCGGGGCCTACGAGCAGTACGTC.